One T cell receptor (beta chain) is described in this entry. Its antigen is unknown. Base qualities are not at hand, and no much larger clone is one base apart. The data are from a study of T cell responses to AZD1222 COVID-19 vaccine (dated by TCRdb to about 2021). With regard to the full study: A total of more than 230 trial participants underwent TCR sequencing, of whom about 210 received two doses of AZD1222 and about 25 received two doses of the MenACWY control vaccine. Trial participants were enrolled into age subgroups of 18-55, 56-69 and 70-plus years, which contained about 150, 28 and 57 TCR-sequenced participants, respectively.

The CDR3 regions of human TCRbeta chains were subjected to immunosequencing. For the original study's pipeline: TCRs in the repertoires were matched against a reference library of SARS-CoV-2-specific TCRs that had been generated with the MIRA antigen-specificity platform. Breadth was defined as the fraction of unique TCRs that were SARS-CoV-2-associated, and depth was defined as the fraction of total T cells that were SARS-CoV-2-associated. Using the MIRA data, each spike-specific TCR was mapped to the spike region that the TCR reacts to and placed in a CD4 or CD8 class. Log10-transformed breadth and depth values were compared by one-way ANOVA with Sidak's multiple comparisons tests. Entries here come from immuneACCESS through TCRdb and include only in-frame sequences with V and J called. Some clones fail to appear in such tables; in the studies checked, an unresolved V gene covers under half of the shortfall, and the cause of the remainder is unknown. The D gene and trimming were derived from the DNA, and the V and J assignments and clone size from that table. The sample table holds fewer than 120,000 clones, of which about 87% were seen once. The ten largest account for 15% of the sample.

This specimen's time point label, per the study, means: about 28 days (+/-7) after the second vaccine dose. AZD1222 recipients with second doses at about 4 weeks or about 12 weeks were pooled, because spike-specific TCR depth and breadth did not differ between schedules. The vaccinee samples were drawn from two UK trials, COV001 and COV002, one of which was a single-blind randomized controlled phase 2/3 trial testing AZD1222 (ChAdOx1 nCoV-19) in healthy adults. For TCRbeta chain sequencing, PBMC samples were collected from trial participants at day 0 and at day 28 after the second dose. Paper-wide results and their limitations: Because no day 14 peak-response samples were available, repertoires were characterized only after the peak T cell response. Vaccine-associated CD4 TCRs spanned the whole spike protein, with dominant responses in regions 160-218 and 743-854. A significant rise in spike-specific TCR breadth and depth was observed after two AZD1222 doses relative to day 0 and relative to MenACWY recipients. Conclusions about previously exposed vaccinees were limited because only six AZD1222 recipients were SARS-CoV-2 seropositive at baseline. The 56-69-year group was small, and its depth increase did not reach significance, likely because of low power. Participants were mostly white British and included more females than males, and it was suggested by the authors that clonal diversity may have been underestimated. Epitopes outside the regions mutated in the B.1.351 and B.1.1.7 variants were reportedly recognized by nearly half of the unique spike-specific TCRs.

V is pared back by 2 bases and J by 3 bases, with 7 bases lying between the germline termini. The CDR3 sequence holds 13 residues, the cysteine and phenylalanine included. Left in the record is the CDR3 DNA by itself, 39 bases read in frame from the first base. The chain uses TRBV12-3 or TRBV12-4 and TRBJ1-1; the D gene is unclear. The clonotype originates from an adult who received the AZD1222 COVID-19 vaccine. The material sequenced was peripheral blood, taken 28 days after the second AZD1222 dose. The CDR3 reads CASSLQKDTEAFF. The nucleotides read TGTGCCAGCAGTTTACAGAAGGACACTGAAGCTTTCTTT.